The TCR beta chain described here comes from a study of blood T cell repertoires in COVID-19. As originally analysed: The assay estimated nucleated cells by amplifying reference gene primers. Clones were read by immunoSEQ multiplex PCR, and TCRdb kept only the in-frame ones, dropping some. Clonal size and the V and J genes are those of that table, whereas D and trimming came from the DNA. Found here are around 190,000 clones, about four fifths of them singletons; the top ten hold about 6.4%. V lost 0 bases to trimming and J lost 3 bases, with 12 bases between them. CDR3 length: 16 amino acids. Germline values: CDR1 SGHDN, CDR2 FVKESK.

The sequence came from a human donor in a cohort sampled during active COVID-19. The source material was peripheral blood. The chain carries TRBV14 and TRBJ1-3; D is ambiguous. The CDR3 is CASSQDTPWFGNTIYF. DNA for the CDR3: TGTGCCAGCAGCCAAGATACACCGTGGTTTGGAAACACCATATATTTT.